The 2 T cell receptor beta chains listed next were all sequenced from one sample in a study of blood T cell repertoires in COVID-19. The table came from immunoSEQ multiplex PCR; TCRdb's copy has only in-frame clones and leaves some out. Seen here are over 300,000 clones, around four fifths observed once, and the top ten hold approximately 1.2%. Sequencing was carried out using peripheral blood. All receptors come from a woman in her forties or fifties with acute or convalescent COVID-19.

Note on this clone: Other nucleotide sequences in the sample specify the same CDR3. V gene TRBV11-2 combines with J gene TRBJ1-5; the match to TRBD1 covers 8 bases. The CDR3 has 14 residues. The germline CDR1 and CDR2 sequences are SGHAT and FQNNGV. V dropped 4 bases and J dropped 2; count of bases not matched to a gene: 1. The CDR3 sequence: CASSSTGGNQPQHF. In DNA, the CDR3 is TGTGCCAGCAGCTCGACAGGGGGCAATCAGCCCCAGCATTTT.

This rearrangement joins TRBV9 to TRBJ2-1; no firm D call. CDR3 length: 12 residues. V lost 4 bases and J 5 bases, leaving 7 bases between the germline ends. CDR1 is SGDLS and CDR2 is YYNGEE in the germline V gene. CDR3 in DNA: TGTGCCAGCAGCTTGTCCGACAATGAGCAGTTCTTC. It yields the protein CASSLSDNEQFF.